Listed below are T cell receptor beta chains from one sample, sequenced in a study of blood T cell repertoires in COVID-19. The protocol was immunoSEQ multiplex PCR, while the TCRdb copy is restricted to in-frame clones and leaves out a portion. The sample has around 150,000 clones, just over 85% seen once. The sample consisted of peripheral blood. The receptors were sampled from a man in his sixties with acute or convalescent COVID-19. The CDR3 runs from the conserved cysteine through the conserved F or W. The order of the fields is V gene, D gene, clone size, CDR3 length, J gene, CDR3 DNA, CDR3 protein. A D gene is named only where the DNA matches it firmly. The size of a clone is reported for some rows only, either as once, few or many, or as a class for expanded clones.

>TRBV20-1|.|.|19|TRBJ2-6
TGCAGTGCTAGTGTCCTAACATACAGGGAATACTCTGGGGCCAACGTCCTGACTTTC
CSASVLTYREYSGANVLTF
>TRBV5-1|.|.|13|TRBJ2-7
TGCGCCAGCGCTAGCGACCCTGTGGACGAGCAGTACTTC
CASASDPVDEQYF
>TRBV18|.|.|13|TRBJ1-1
TGTGCCAGCTCACCATACAGGGACGCTGAAGCTTTCTTT
CASSPYRDAEAFF
>TRBV7-3|.|.|13|TRBJ1-1
TGTGCCAGCAGCTTAACTCGTCGGACTGAAGCTTTCTTT
CASSLTRRTEAFF
>TRBV5-1|TRBD1|.|16|TRBJ1-5
TGCGCCAGCAGGGTGGGGCCAGGGGGCGACAATCAGCCCCAGCATTTT
CASRVGPGGDNQPQHF
>TRBV12-5|TRBD1|.|14|TRBJ1-5
TGTGCTAGTGCCACGACAGGGAACAATCAGCCCCAGCATTTT
CASATTGNNQPQHF
>TRBV18|.|once|14|TRBJ1-5
TGTGCCAGCTCACCCCCCGGAGGGAATCAGCCCCAGCATTTT
CASSPPGGNQPQHF
>TRBV5-1|.|once|15|TRBJ1-1
TGCGCCAGCAGCAGCCCCAGGGGAATGAACACTGAAGCTTTCTTT
CASSSPRGMNTEAFF
>TRBV5-1|TRBD1|.|14|TRBJ1-5
TGCGCCAGCAGCCCACAGGGGGCAGGGCAGCCCCAGCATTTT
CASSPQGAGQPQHF
>TRBV7-9|TRBD1|.|15|TRBJ2-1
TGTGCCAGCAGCCTAGGGACAGTCTCCTACAATGAGCAGTTCTTC
CASSLGTVSYNEQFF
>TRBV5-1|.|.|14|TRBJ2-1
TGCGCCAGCAGCTTGGGGGACAACTACAATGAGCAGTTCTTC
CASSLGDNYNEQFF
>TRBV28|.|once|15|TRBJ1-2
TGTGCCAGCAGCCCCAGGCCGGGGATGGGCTATGGCTACACCTTC
CASSPRPGMGYGYTF
>TRBV7-6|TRBD2|once|15|TRBJ2-2
TGTGCCAGCAGCTCCTTAGCGGGAGGAGGCGGGGAGCTGTTTTTT
CASSSLAGGGGELFF
>TRBV28|TRBD1|.|14|TRBJ1-1
TGTGCCAGCAGCCCCGGGACAGGGAGGCGAGAAGCTTTCTTT
CASSPGTGRREAFF
>TRBV6-5|TRBD1|.|15|TRBJ2-1
TGTGCCAGCAACGAGGGACAGAGCTCCTACAATGAGCAGTTCTTC
CASNEGQSSYNEQFF
>TRBV19|.|.|13|TRBJ1-5
TGTGCCAGTAGTATAGTGGCCAATCAGCCCCAGCATTTT
CASSIVANQPQHF
>TRBV28|.|.|15|TRBJ1-2
TGTGCCAGCAGTTTAGGAAGCCCGAGGGATTATGGCTACACCTTC
CASSLGSPRDYGYTF
>TRBV19|TRBD1|.|13|TRBJ1-1
TGTGCCAGTACCCGACAGGGGGGGAGTGAAGCTTTCTTT
CASTRQGGSEAFF
>TRBV6-5|TRBD1|few|14|TRBJ1-6
TGTGCCAGCACCTCAGGACAGGGAACCTCACCCCTCCACTTT
CASTSGQGTSPLHF
>TRBV5-1|TRBD2|.|16|TRBJ2-1
TGCGCCAGCAGGGCGGGAGGGCCGAGCTCCTACAATGAGCAGTTCTTC
CASRAGGPSSYNEQFF
>TRBV5-1|.|.|15|TRBJ1-5
TGCGCCAGCAGCAGTACGACAGGACGCAATCAGCCCCAGCATTTT
CASSSTTGRNQPQHF
>TRBV3-1/TRBV3-2|TRBD1|.|20|TRBJ1-3
TGTGCCAGCAGCCAAGATGGGAGGACAGGGCCGATTTACTCTGGAAACACCATATATTTT
CASSQDGRTGPIYSGNTIYF
>TRBV5-1|TRBD1|.|15|TRBJ1-1
TGCGCCAGCAGCAACAACCTACAGGGGGCGACGGAAATGGTCTTT
CASSNNLQGATEMVF
>TRBV12-1|.|.|16|TRBJ1-2
TGTGCCAGCAGCTTTGGGGCCCAGGGGGTAAACTATGGCTACACCTTC
CASSFGAQGVNYGYTF
>TRBV7-8|TRBD1|.|16|TRBJ1-1
TGTGCCAGCAGCCCTCGACAGGGGACGTTGGGCACTGAAGCTTTCTTT
CASSPRQGTLGTEAFF
>TRBV12-5|.|.|13|TRBJ1-3
TGTGCTAGTGGTCACAACAGTGGAAACACCATATATTTT
CASGHNSGNTIYF
>TRBV30|.|.|12|TRBJ1-2
TGTGCCTGGAGTCCTACTTACTATGGCTACACCTTC
CAWSPTYYGYTF
>TRBV2|TRBD1|.|15|TRBJ2-7
TGTGCCAGCAGGGATACAGGGGTTCGCTCCTACGAGCAGTACTTC
CASRDTGVRSYEQYF
>TRBV4-1|TRBD2|.|14|TRBJ2-2
TGCGCCAGCAGCTCGTCGCGGGAGGCCGGGGAGCTGTTTTTT
CASSSSREAGELFF
>TRBV2|TRBD2|.|16|TRBJ2-5
TGTGCCAGCAGTGACCCTAGCGGGAGTCGGGAAGAGACCCAGTACTTC
CASSDPSGSREETQYF
>TRBV5-1|TRBD1|.|15|TRBJ2-1
TGCGCCAGCAGCTTGGGGACAGGAGTCTACAATGAGCAGTTCTTC
CASSLGTGVYNEQFF
>TRBV7-9|.|.|17|TRBJ1-3
TGTGCCAGCAGCTTAGGTTCAGGGGTTATCTCTGGAAACACCATATATTTT
CASSLGSGVISGNTIYF
>TRBV18|.|.|13|TRBJ2-7
TGTGCCAGCTCACCACAGCAGAGGAACGAGCAGTACTTC
CASSPQQRNEQYF
>TRBV25-1|.|.|14|TRBJ1-2
TGTGCCAGCAGTGTTACAGGGTTTGCAGGGGGCTACACCTTC
CASSVTGFAGGYTF
>TRBV28|TRBD2|.|15|TRBJ2-1
TGTGCCAGCAGTTTAGCGACTAGCGGGGTTAATGAGCAGTTCTTC
CASSLATSGVNEQFF
>TRBV27|.|.|14|TRBJ1-4
TGTGCCAGCGGCTTCTTGGACAGACTAGAAAAACTGTTTTTT
CASGFLDRLEKLFF
>TRBV9|.|.|12|TRBJ2-1
TGTGCCAGCAGCGCCCTCGGGGTTGAGCAGTTCTTC
CASSALGVEQFF
>TRBV6-4|TRBD1|.|15|TRBJ2-1
TGTGCCAGCAGTAGACAGGGGACGACGAGGGATGAGCAGTTCTTC
CASSRQGTTRDEQFF
>TRBV28|.|.|15|TRBJ1-4
TGTGCCAGCAGTCCGCCCGGGGGGGCGGATGAAAAACTGTTTTTT
CASSPPGGADEKLFF
>TRBV14|.|.|13|TRBJ1-2
TGTGCCAGCAGCCAAGATGTGCGCTATGGCTACACCTTC
CASSQDVRYGYTF
>TRBV18|TRBD1|many|18|TRBJ1-6
TGTGCCAGCTCACCACCTGGAACCGGGACAGTCTATAATTCACCCCTCCACTTT
CASSPPGTGTVYNSPLHF
>TRBV7-8|.|.|15|TRBJ2-1
TGTGCCAGCACCCCCTTTCGGGAAGCCTACAATGAGCAGTTCTTC
CASTPFREAYNEQFF
>TRBV15|.|.|14|TRBJ1-3
TGTGCCACCAGCAGGGCCTCAGGGGGAAACACCATATATTTT
CATSRASGGNTIYF
>TRBV7-9|.|.|14|TRBJ1-5
TGTGCCAGCAGCTTCCAGGGGAACGATCAGCCCCAGCATTTT
CASSFQGNDQPQHF
>TRBV28|TRBD1|.|13|TRBJ1-2
TGTGCCAGCAGTCTGAACAGGGGTTACAGCTACACCTTC
CASSLNRGYSYTF
>TRBV3-1/TRBV3-2|.|.|11|TRBJ2-3
TGTGCCAGCAGCCAAGAACAACGGGAATATTTT
CASSQEQREYF
>TRBV11-2|TRBD2|.|18|TRBJ2-1
TGTGCCAGCAGCTTCAAATCCCCGGGACTAGCGGGAGGGCATGAGCAGTTCTTC
CASSFKSPGLAGGHEQFF
>TRBV29-1|.|.|13|TRBJ1-2
TGCAGCGTTGAAACGGGAGGGCCATATGGCTACACCTTC
CSVETGGPYGYTF
>TRBV4-1|.|.|17|TRBJ2-1
TGCGCCAGCAGCTCCCCCCGCACAGGCGTAGGGACAAGGAAGCAGTTCTTC
CASSSPRTGVGTRKQFF
>TRBV2|.|.|14|TRBJ1-2
TGTGCCAGCAGTGGCCATTTCCTTCGGGGTGGCTACACCTTC
CASSGHFLRGGYTF
>TRBV2|TRBD2|.|17|TRBJ2-7
TGTGCCAGCAGCCGCCGGTTGGTAGCGGGCGGCTCCTACGAGCAGTACTTC
CASSRRLVAGGSYEQYF
>TRBV18|.|.|15|TRBJ2-1
TGTGCCAGCTCACCCATTAGCGGAGCAAACAATGAGCAGTTCTTC
CASSPISGANNEQFF